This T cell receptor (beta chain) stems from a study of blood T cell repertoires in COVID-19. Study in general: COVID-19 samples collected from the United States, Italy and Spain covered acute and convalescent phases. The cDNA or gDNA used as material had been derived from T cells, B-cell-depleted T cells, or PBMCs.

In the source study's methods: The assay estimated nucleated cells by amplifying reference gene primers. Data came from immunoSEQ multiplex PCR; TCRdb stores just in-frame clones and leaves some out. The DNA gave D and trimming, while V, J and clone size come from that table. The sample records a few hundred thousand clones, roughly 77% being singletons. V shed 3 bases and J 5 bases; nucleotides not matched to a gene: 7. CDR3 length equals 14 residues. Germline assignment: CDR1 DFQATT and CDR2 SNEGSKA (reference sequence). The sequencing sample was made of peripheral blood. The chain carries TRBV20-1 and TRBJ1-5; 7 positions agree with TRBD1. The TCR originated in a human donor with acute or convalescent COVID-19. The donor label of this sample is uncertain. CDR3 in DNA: TGCAGTGCTAGTACAGGGGCAACCCATCAGCCCCAGCATTTT. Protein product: CSASTGATHQPQHF.